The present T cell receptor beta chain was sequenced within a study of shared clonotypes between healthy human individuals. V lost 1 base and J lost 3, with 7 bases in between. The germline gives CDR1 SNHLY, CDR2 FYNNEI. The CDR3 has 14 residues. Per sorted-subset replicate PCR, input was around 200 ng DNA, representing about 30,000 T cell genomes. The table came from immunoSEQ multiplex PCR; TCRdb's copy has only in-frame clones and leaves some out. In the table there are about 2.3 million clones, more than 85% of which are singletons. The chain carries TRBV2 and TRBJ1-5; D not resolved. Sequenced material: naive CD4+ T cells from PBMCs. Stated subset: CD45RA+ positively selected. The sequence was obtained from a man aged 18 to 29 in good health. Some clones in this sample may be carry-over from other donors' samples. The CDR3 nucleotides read TGTGCCAGCAGTGAAGGGCAGATCAATCAGCCCCAGCATTTT. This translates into CASSEGQINQPQHF.